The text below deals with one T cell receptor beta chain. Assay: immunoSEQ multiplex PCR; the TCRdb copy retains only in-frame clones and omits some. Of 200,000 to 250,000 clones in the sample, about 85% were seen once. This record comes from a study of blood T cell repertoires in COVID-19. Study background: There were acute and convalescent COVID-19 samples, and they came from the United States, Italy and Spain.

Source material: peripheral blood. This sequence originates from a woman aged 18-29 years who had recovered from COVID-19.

Here the CDR3 DNA reads TGTGCCAGCAGCCCAGACGGGACTAGCGGCACAGATACGCAGTATTTT. Translating it yields CASSPDGTSGTDTQYF. The chain has TRBV4-2 and TRBJ2-3; 10 bases map to TRBD2. The ends lost 4 bases at V and 1 base at J; junction bases unmatched: 5. CDR1 is LGHNA, CDR2 YNFKEQ, per germline. This CDR3 is 16 amino acids long.